This T cell receptor (beta chain) came from a study of T-cell reconstitution after alpha-beta-depleted transplantation in children. General study findings and limits: Day-60 TCRbeta diversity that was high in some patients was derived from surviving recipient T cells and thymic progenitors. Two months or so post-transplant, alpha-beta T cells reportedly derived from several hundred expanded graft clones. At one year after transplant, newly produced T cells mostly accounted for T-cell counts and diversity.

The TCRbeta library was prepared with unique molecular identifiers. TCRdb re-derived calls from the PCR reads in MiXCR, one entry per CDR3 protein. In the table there are 200,000 to 250,000 distinct CDR3 sequences, under 13% of which are singletons. At least ten counts were recorded for this clonotype. Its antigen is unknown. This CDR3 has 14 amino acids. The trim removed 4 bases at V and 4 bases at J, leaving 7 bases unmatched. Germline CDR1 DFQATT, CDR2 SNEGSKA (reference sequence). This receptor was taken from a child in the first two years of life with acute myeloid leukemia, due to receive a stem cell transplant. V and J are TRBV20-1 and TRBJ2-5; 9 bases align to TRBD2. The input for sequencing was PBMCs, taken before TCRalphabeta/CD19-depleted stem cell transplant. In nucleotides, the CDR3 is TGCAGTGCTACAAAGCCGGGACTAGCAGAGACCCAGTACTTC. Encoded protein: CSATKPGLAETQYF.